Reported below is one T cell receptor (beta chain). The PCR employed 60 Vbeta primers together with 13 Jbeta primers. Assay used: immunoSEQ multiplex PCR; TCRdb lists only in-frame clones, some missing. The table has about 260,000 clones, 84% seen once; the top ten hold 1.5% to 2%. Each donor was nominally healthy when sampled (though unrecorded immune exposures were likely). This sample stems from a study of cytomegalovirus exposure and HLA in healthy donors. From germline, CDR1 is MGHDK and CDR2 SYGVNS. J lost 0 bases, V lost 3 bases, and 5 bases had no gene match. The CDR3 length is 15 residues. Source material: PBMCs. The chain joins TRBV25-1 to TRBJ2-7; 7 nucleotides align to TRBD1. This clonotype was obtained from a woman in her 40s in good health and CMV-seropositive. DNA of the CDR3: TGTGCCAGCAGTGACCCAGGGGGTACCTCCTACGAGCAGTACTTC. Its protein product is CASSDPGGTSYEQYF.